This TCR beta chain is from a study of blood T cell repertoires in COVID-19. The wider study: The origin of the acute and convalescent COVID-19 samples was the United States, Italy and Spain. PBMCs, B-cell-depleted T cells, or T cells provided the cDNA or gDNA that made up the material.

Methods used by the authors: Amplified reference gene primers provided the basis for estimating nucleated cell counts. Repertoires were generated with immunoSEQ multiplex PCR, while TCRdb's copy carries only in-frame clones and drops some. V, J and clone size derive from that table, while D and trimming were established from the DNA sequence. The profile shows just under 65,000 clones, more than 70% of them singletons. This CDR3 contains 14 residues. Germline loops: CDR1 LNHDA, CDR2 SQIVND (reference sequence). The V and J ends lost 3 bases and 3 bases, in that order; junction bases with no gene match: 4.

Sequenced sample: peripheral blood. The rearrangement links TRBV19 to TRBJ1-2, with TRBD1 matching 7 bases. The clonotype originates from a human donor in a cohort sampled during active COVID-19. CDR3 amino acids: CASSMATGDYGYTF. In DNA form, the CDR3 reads TGTGCCAGTAGTATGGCTACAGGGGACTATGGCTACACCTTC. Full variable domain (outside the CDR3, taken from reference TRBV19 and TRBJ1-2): DGGITQSPKYLFRKEGQNVTLSCEQNLNHDAMYWYRQDPGQGLRLIYYSQIVNDFQKGDIAEGYSVSREKKESFPLTVTSAQKNPTAFYLCASSMATGDYGYTFGSGTRLTVV.